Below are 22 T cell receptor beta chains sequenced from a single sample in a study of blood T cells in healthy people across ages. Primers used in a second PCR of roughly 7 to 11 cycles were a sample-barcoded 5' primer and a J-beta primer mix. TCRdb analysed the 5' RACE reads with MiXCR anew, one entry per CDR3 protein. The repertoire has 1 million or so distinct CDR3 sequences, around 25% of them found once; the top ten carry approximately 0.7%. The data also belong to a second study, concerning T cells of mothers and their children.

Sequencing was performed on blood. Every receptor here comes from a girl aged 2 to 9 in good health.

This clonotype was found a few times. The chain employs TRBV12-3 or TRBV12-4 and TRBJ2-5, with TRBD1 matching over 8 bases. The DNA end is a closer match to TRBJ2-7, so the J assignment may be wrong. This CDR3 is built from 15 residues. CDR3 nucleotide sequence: TGTGCCAGCAGCCATCCGGGACAGGAAATCTACGAGCAGTACTTC. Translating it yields CASSHPGQEIYEQYF.

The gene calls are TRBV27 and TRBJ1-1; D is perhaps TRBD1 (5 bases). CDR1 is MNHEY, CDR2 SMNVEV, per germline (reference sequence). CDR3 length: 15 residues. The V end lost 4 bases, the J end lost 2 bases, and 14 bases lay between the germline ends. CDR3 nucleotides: TGTGCCAGCAGTTACGGTCCGACAGCAAACACTGAAGCTTTCTTT. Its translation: CASSYGPTANTEAFF.

The CDR3: CASSVAFGLAETQYF. CDR3 nucleotides: TGTGCCAGCAGCGTAGCCTTCGGACTAGCTGAGACCCAGTACTTC. This chain uses TRBV9 with TRBJ2-7; 8 bases are a match to TRBD2. The tail of the sequence fits TRBJ2-5 better, so the J call may be wrong. CDR3 size: 15 residues. Germline lookup yields CDR1 SGDLS and CDR2 YYNGEE.

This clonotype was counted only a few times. The DNA for the CDR3 is TGTGCCAGCAGTAAACTTTCTGGAGGGGGAACTGAAGCTTTCTTT. Residues: CASSKLSGGGTEAFF. This chain links TRBV6-6 with TRBJ1-1; D may be TRBD1 (6 bases). The V gene's germline CDR1 is MNHNY and CDR2 SVGAGI (reference sequence). V lost 5 bases and J 5 bases, leaving 18 bases between the germline ends. The CDR3 extends over 15 amino acids.

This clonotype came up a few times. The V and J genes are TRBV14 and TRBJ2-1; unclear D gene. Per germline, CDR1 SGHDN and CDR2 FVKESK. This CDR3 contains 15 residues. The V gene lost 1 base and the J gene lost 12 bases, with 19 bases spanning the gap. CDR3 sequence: CASSQASAPREGQFF. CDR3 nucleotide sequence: TGTGCCAGCAGCCAAGCGAGCGCCCCTCGAGAAGGGCAGTTCTTC.

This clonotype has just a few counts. CDR3 loop: CASSKGGTGWEEQYF. The CDR3 DNA reads TGTGCCAGCAGCAAAGGCGGGACAGGGTGGGAGGAGCAGTACTTC. J is TRBJ2-7 and V is TRBV21-1; whether TRBD1, the table's D call, matches the DNA was not checked. TRBV21-1 is classified as a pseudogene. The CDR3 runs 15 residues.

CDR3 bases: TGTGCCAGCAGCTTCGAGGGTACCTACAATGAGCAGTTCTTC. The encoded protein is CASSFEGTYNEQFF. This chain joins TRBV7-3 and TRBJ2-1, with a weak D call TRBD2 (5 bases). Trimming removed 3 bases at V and 2 bases at J, with 8 bases between. The CDR3 spans 14 residues. Germline values: CDR1 SGHTA, CDR2 FQGTGA. Supplemented by reference TRBV7-3 and TRBJ2-1, the full variable domain reads GAGVSQTPSNKVTEKGKYVELRCDPISGHTALYWYRQSLGQGPEFLIYFQGTGAADDSGLPNDRFFAVRPEGSVSTLKIQRTERGDSAVYLCASSFEGTYNEQFFGPGTRLTVL.

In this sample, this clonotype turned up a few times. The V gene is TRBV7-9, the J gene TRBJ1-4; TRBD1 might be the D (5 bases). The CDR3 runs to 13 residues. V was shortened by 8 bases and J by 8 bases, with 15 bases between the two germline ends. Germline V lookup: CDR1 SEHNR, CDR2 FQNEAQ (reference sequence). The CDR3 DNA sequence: TGTGCCAGCGCGGGCAGGGAAGGCGAAAAACTGTTTTTT. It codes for CASAGREGEKLFF.

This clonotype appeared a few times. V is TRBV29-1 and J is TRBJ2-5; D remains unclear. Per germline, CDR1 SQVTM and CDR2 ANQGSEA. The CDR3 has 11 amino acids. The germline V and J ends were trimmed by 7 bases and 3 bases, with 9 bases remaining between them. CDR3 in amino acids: CSAAPKETQYF. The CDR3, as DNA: TGCAGCGCCGCCCCGAAAGAGACCCAGTACTTC. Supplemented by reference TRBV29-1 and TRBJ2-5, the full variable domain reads SAVISQKPSRDICQRGTSLTIQCQVDSQVTMMFWYRQQPGQSLTLIATANQGSEATYESGFVIDKFPISRPNLTFSTLTVSNMSPEDSSIYLCSAAPKETQYFGPGTRLLVL.

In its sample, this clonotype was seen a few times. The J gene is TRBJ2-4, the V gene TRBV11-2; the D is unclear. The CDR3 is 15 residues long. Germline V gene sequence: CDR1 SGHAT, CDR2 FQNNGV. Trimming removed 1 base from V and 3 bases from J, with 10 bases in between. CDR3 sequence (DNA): TGTGCCAGCAGCTTAGCTCCATCCAACAAAAACATTCAGTACTTC. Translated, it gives CASSLAPSNKNIQYF.

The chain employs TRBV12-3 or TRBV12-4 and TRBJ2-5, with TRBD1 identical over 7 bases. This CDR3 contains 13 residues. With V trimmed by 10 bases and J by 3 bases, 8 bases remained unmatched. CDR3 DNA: TGTGCCACCCGTCGGACAGGAAAAGAGACCCAGTACTTC. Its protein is CATRRTGKETQYF.

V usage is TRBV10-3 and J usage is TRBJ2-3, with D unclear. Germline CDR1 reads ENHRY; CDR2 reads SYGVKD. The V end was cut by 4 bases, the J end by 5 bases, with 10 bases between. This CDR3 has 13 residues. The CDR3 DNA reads TGTGCCATCAGTGGTGGGGAAGGAGATACGCAGTATTTT. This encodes CAISGGEGDTQYF.

Written as DNA, the CDR3 is TGTGCTAGTGGTTCCCCGGGGGTTTCCTACGAGCAGTACTTC. Its protein product is CASGSPGVSYEQYF. This rearrangement joins TRBV12-5 to TRBJ2-7; D might be TRBD2 (6 bases). V lost 4 bases to trimming and J lost 1 base, with 11 bases between them. CDR3 length: 14 residues. CDR1 LGHNT and CDR2 FRNRAP come from the germline V gene.

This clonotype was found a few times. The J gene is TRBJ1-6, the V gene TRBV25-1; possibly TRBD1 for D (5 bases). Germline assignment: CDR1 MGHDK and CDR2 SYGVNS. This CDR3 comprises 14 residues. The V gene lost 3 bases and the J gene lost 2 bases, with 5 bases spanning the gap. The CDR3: CASSDRAYNSPLHF. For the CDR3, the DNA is TGTGCCAGCAGTGACAGGGCCTATAATTCACCCCTCCACTTT.

CDR3 coding DNA: TGTGCCACCAGCTCGACAGGGGGCAATGAGCAGTTCTTC. Protein sequence: CATSSTGGNEQFF. This chain links TRBV15 with TRBJ2-1, with 9 bases lining up with TRBD1. The CDR3 loop spans 13 amino acids. CDR1 is LNHNV and CDR2 is YYDKDF in the germline V gene (reference sequence). Losses at the gene ends were 5 bases for V and 6 bases for J; bases not matched to a gene: 2.

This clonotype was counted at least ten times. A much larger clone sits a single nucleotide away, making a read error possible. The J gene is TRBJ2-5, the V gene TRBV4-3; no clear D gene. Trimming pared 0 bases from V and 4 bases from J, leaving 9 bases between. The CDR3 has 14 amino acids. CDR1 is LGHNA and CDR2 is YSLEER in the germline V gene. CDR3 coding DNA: TGCGCCAGCAGCCAAGAATCGGGTACAGAGACCCAGTACTTC. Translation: CASSQESGTETQYF.

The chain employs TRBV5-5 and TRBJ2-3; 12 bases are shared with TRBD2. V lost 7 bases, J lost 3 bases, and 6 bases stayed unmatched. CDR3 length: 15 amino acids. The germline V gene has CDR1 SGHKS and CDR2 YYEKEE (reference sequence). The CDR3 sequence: CASRTTSGGTDTQYF. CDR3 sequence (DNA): TGTGCCAGCCGAACGACTAGCGGGGGAACAGATACGCAGTATTTT. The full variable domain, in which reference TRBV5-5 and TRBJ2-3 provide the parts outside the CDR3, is DAGVTQSPTHLIKTRGQQVTLRCSPISGHKSVSWYQQVLGQGPQFIFQYYEKEERGRGNFPDRFSARQFPNYSSELNVNALLLGDSALYLCASRTTSGGTDTQYFGPGTRLTVL.

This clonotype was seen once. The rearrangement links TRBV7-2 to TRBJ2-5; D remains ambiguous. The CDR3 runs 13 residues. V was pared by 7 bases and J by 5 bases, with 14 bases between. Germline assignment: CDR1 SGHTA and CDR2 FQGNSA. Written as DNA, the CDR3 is TGTGCCAGCACCCGCGCATTGTTCGAGACCCAGTACTTC. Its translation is CASTRALFETQYF.

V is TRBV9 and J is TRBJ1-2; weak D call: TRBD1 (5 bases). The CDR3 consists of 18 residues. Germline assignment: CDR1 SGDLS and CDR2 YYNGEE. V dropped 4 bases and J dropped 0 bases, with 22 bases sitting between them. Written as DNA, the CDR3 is TGTGCCAGCAGCACGCAGATCTTCCGGGACCAAGCTAACTATGGCTACACCTTC. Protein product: CASSTQIFRDQANYGYTF.

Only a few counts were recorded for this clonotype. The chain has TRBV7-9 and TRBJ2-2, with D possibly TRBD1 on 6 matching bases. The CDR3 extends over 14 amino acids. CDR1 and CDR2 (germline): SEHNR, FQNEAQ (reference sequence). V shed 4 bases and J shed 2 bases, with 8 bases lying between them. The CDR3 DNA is TGTGCCAGCAGCTCGGGACACAACACCGGGGAGCTGTTTTTT. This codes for CASSSGHNTGELFF.

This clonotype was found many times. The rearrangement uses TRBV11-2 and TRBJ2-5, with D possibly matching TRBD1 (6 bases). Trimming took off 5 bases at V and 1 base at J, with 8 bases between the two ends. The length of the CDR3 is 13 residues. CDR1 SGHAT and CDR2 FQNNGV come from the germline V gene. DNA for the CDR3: TGTGCCAGCAGCCGACAGGTCCAAGAGACCCAGTACTTC. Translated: CASSRQVQETQYF.

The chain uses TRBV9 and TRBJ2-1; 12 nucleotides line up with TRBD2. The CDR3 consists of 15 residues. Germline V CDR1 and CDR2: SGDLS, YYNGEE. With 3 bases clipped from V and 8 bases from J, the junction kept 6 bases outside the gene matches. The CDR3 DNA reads TGTGCCAGCAGCGACCGGACTAGCGGGATCGATGAGCAGTTCTTC. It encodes CASSDRTSGIDEQFF.